The rows below give T cell receptor beta chains drawn from one sample of a study of blood T cell repertoires in COVID-19. Profiling relied on immunoSEQ multiplex PCR, and the TCRdb table lists in-frame clones only, not all of them. The repertoire holds some 180,000 clones, with 76% as singletons. The specimen sequenced was peripheral blood. These receptors came from a woman in her 50s with active or convalescent COVID-19. Each CDR3 is given with its conserved first and last residue. A D gene is named only where the DNA matches it firmly. Rows may omit the clone size; those that give it use once, few, many or a size class.

j_call cdr3_length d_call v_call clone_size cdr3_aa cdr3_nt
TRBJ2-2 17 TRBD2 TRBV11-2 . CASSFGSGGMNTGELFF TGTGCCAGCAGCTTCGGGAGCGGGGGGATGAACACCGGGGAGCTGTTTTTT
TRBJ1-2 13 . TRBV28 . CASTSSSNYGYTF TGTGCCAGCACCTCAAGCTCAAACTATGGCTACACCTTC
TRBJ2-7 14 TRBD1 TRBV30 . CAWGHETGSAEQYF TGTGCCTGGGGACATGAGACAGGGTCGGCCGAGCAGTACTTC
TRBJ1-1 12 TRBD1 TRBV29-1 . CSGGQGNTEAFF TGCAGCGGCGGACAGGGGAACACTGAAGCTTTCTTT
TRBJ2-1 17 . TRBV4-3 once CASSQGRAPRENNEQFF TGCGCCAGCAGCCAGGGAAGGGCGCCCCGGGAAAACAATGAGCAGTTCTTC
TRBJ2-1 16 TRBD2 TRBV19 few CASSRALAGEGWEQFF TGTGCCAGTAGTAGAGCCTTAGCGGGAGAGGGGTGGGAGCAGTTCTTC
TRBJ1-1 14 . TRBV5-1 . CASSLMGQNTEAFF TGCGCCAGCAGCCTTATGGGACAGAACACTGAAGCTTTCTTT
TRBJ1-1 11 TRBD1 TRBV11-2 . CASSQDRWAFF TGTGCCAGCAGCCAGGACAGGTGGGCTTTCTTT
TRBJ2-1 15 . TRBV6-4 . CASSDSSVPRNEQFF TGTGCCAGCAGTGACTCTAGTGTTCCGCGGAATGAGCAGTTCTTC
TRBJ1-1 18 TRBD1 TRBV9 . CASSNTGTGAFVSTEAFF TGTGCCAGCAGCAACACCGGGACAGGGGCCTTCGTTTCCACTGAAGCTTTCTTT
TRBJ2-7 15 . TRBV4-3 . CASSQDSGAPGEQYF TGCGCCAGCAGCCAAGATAGTGGGGCCCCGGGCGAGCAGTACTTC
TRBJ1-3 14 TRBD1 TRBV7-9 many CASSSPGQGNTIYF TGTGCCAGCAGCTCCCCGGGACAGGGAAACACCATATATTTT
TRBJ2-5 14 TRBD2 TRBV7-7 . CASSLAGGQETQYF TGTGCTAGCAGCTTAGCGGGGGGGCAAGAGACCCAGTACTTC